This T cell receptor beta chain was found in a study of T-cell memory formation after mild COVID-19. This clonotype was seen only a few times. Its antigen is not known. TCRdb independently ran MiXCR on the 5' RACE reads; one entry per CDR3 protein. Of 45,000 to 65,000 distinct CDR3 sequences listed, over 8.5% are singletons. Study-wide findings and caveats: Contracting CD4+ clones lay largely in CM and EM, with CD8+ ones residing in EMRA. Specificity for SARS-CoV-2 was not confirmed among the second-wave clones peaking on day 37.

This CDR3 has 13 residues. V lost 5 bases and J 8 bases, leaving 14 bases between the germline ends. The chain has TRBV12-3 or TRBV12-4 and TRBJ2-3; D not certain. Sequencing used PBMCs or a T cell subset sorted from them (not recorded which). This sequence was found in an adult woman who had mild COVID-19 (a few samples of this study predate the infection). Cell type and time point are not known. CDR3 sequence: CASSNPPVPTQYF. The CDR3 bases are TGTGCCAGCAGTAATCCCCCAGTGCCTACGCAGTATTTT.